A selection of T cell receptor beta chains follows, all from one sample in a study of shared clonotypes between healthy human individuals. Using immunoSEQ multiplex PCR, the repertoire was profiled, and TCRdb retains in-frame clones only, with some absent. The sample records around 2,000,000 clones, over 85% being singletons. The source material was naive CD8+ T cells sorted from blood. These receptors were obtained from a man between 18 and 29 years old in good health. Both conserved end residues are part of each CDR3. The D gene is left open where the match is weak. Clone sizes are given selectively: once, few, many, or a class where the clone is expanded.

D gene: TRBD2
V gene: TRBV9
clone size: -
J gene: TRBJ2-1
CDR3 length: 20
CDR3 protein: CASSVASTSGGFISYNEQFF
CDR3 DNA: TGTGCCAGCAGCGTAGCTAGCACTAGCGGGGGATTCATCTCCTACAATGAGCAGTTCTTC

D gene: -
V gene: TRBV4-1
clone size: -
J gene: TRBJ2-1
CDR3 length: 15
CDR3 protein: CASSHLSSAYNEQFF
CDR3 DNA: TGCGCCAGCAGCCACCTGTCTAGCGCCTACAATGAGCAGTTCTTC

D gene: -
V gene: TRBV4-1
clone size: -
J gene: TRBJ2-3
CDR3 length: 14
CDR3 protein: CASSQGILGDTQYF
CDR3 DNA: TGCGCCAGCAGCCAGGGGATCCTGGGAGATACGCAGTATTTT

D gene: TRBD1
V gene: TRBV10-3
clone size: -
J gene: TRBJ1-5
CDR3 length: 15
CDR3 protein: CAISEGDSLNQPQHF
CDR3 DNA: TGTGCCATCAGTGAGGGGGACAGTCTCAATCAGCCCCAGCATTTT

D gene: -
V gene: TRBV11-2
clone size: -
J gene: TRBJ2-1
CDR3 length: 15
CDR3 protein: CASSLGGLIVDEQFF
CDR3 DNA: TGTGCCAGCAGCTTGGGAGGACTAATTGTCGATGAGCAGTTCTTC

D gene: -
V gene: TRBV5-6
clone size: -
J gene: TRBJ1-2
CDR3 length: 14
CDR3 protein: CASSWRVTNYGYTF
CDR3 DNA: TGTGCCAGCAGCTGGAGGGTTACTAACTATGGCTACACCTTC

D gene: -
V gene: TRBV6-5
clone size: -
J gene: TRBJ2-7
CDR3 length: 16
CDR3 protein: CASSYSTGEAALEQYF
CDR3 DNA: TGTGCCAGCAGTTACTCGACGGGAGAGGCCGCATTGGAGCAGTACTTC

D gene: -
V gene: TRBV7-2
clone size: -
J gene: TRBJ2-7
CDR3 length: 17
CDR3 protein: CASSSPSDKGLSYEQYF
CDR3 DNA: TGTGCCAGCAGCTCACCATCCGATAAGGGACTTTCCTACGAGCAGTACTTC

D gene: -
V gene: TRBV28
clone size: -
J gene: TRBJ1-5
CDR3 length: 16
CDR3 protein: CASDFFGAGRNQPQHF
CDR3 DNA: TGTGCCAGCGATTTTTTCGGCGCAGGTCGTAATCAGCCCCAGCATTTT

D gene: TRBD1
V gene: TRBV19
clone size: -
J gene: TRBJ2-1
CDR3 length: 16
CDR3 protein: CARSKPRTGARNEQFF
CDR3 DNA: TGTGCCAGGTCAAAACCTCGGACAGGGGCTCGGAATGAGCAGTTCTTC

D gene: TRBD1
V gene: TRBV13
clone size: -
J gene: TRBJ1-4
CDR3 length: 15
CDR3 protein: CASSLGLTGDEKLFF
CDR3 DNA: TGTGCCAGCAGCTTAGGCTTGACAGGGGATGAAAAACTGTTTTTT

D gene: -
V gene: TRBV27
clone size: -
J gene: TRBJ1-1
CDR3 length: 16
CDR3 protein: CASSLAVELMNTEAFF
CDR3 DNA: TGTGCCAGCAGCTTGGCGGTTGAGCTCATGAACACTGAAGCTTTCTTT

D gene: -
V gene: TRBV2
clone size: -
J gene: TRBJ2-3
CDR3 length: 13
CDR3 protein: CASNSWGTDTQYF
CDR3 DNA: TGTGCCAGCAACTCCTGGGGCACAGATACGCAGTATTTT

D gene: -
V gene: TRBV5-4
clone size: -
J gene: TRBJ1-5
CDR3 length: 15
CDR3 protein: CASSSEGRAAQPQHF
CDR3 DNA: TGTGCCAGCAGCTCGGAGGGACGAGCGGCCCAGCCCCAGCATTTT

D gene: TRBD1
V gene: TRBV27
clone size: -
J gene: TRBJ2-2
CDR3 length: 17
CDR3 protein: CASSLEGTGGNTGELFF
CDR3 DNA: TGTGCCAGCAGTTTAGAAGGGACAGGGGGAAACACCGGGGAGCTGTTTTTT

D gene: -
V gene: TRBV5-1
clone size: -
J gene: TRBJ2-1
CDR3 length: 15
CDR3 protein: CASSLDGGSYNEQFF
CDR3 DNA: TGCGCCAGCAGCTTGGACGGGGGCTCCTACAATGAGCAGTTCTTC

D gene: -
V gene: TRBV19
clone size: once
J gene: TRBJ2-7
CDR3 length: 14
CDR3 protein: CASSLYQGVHEQYF
CDR3 DNA: TGTGCCAGTAGTTTATACCAGGGTGTCCACGAGCAGTACTTC

D gene: -
V gene: TRBV7-2
clone size: -
J gene: TRBJ2-7
CDR3 length: 14
CDR3 protein: CASSLLQNAYEQYF
CDR3 DNA: TGTGCCAGCAGCTTATTACAGAACGCTTACGAGCAGTACTTC

D gene: TRBD1
V gene: TRBV28
clone size: -
J gene: TRBJ2-2
CDR3 length: 16
CDR3 protein: CASSLTGQGNTGELFF
CDR3 DNA: TGTGCCAGCAGTCTAACGGGACAGGGGAACACCGGGGAGCTGTTTTTT

D gene: -
V gene: TRBV6-5
clone size: few
J gene: TRBJ1-1
CDR3 length: 13
CDR3 protein: CASSFGGNTEAFF
CDR3 DNA: TGTGCCAGCAGTTTCGGCGGGAACACTGAAGCTTTCTTT

D gene: -
V gene: TRBV10-2
clone size: -
J gene: TRBJ1-2
CDR3 length: 13
CDR3 protein: CASSDLRVDGYTF
CDR3 DNA: TGCGCCAGCAGTGATCTAAGGGTGGATGGCTACACCTTC

D gene: TRBD2
V gene: TRBV5-4
clone size: -
J gene: TRBJ2-7
CDR3 length: 15
CDR3 protein: CASSLTSGSVYEQYF
CDR3 DNA: TGTGCCAGCAGCTTGACTAGCGGGTCAGTCTACGAGCAGTACTTC

D gene: -
V gene: TRBV21-1
clone size: -
J gene: TRBJ1-2
CDR3 length: 14
CDR3 protein: CAILFTGGEYGYTF
CDR3 DNA: TGTGCCATCCTCTTTACAGGGGGTGAGTATGGCTACACCTTC

D gene: -
V gene: TRBV10-3
clone size: -
J gene: TRBJ2-3
CDR3 length: 13
CDR3 protein: CAIRDSGYGTQYF
CDR3 DNA: TGTGCCATCAGGGATAGTGGATACGGTACGCAGTATTTT

D gene: -
V gene: TRBV4-3
clone size: -
J gene: TRBJ2-7
CDR3 length: 18
CDR3 protein: CASSQDGSGAETSYEQYF
CDR3 DNA: TGCGCCAGCAGCCAAGATGGGTCAGGGGCGGAGACCTCCTACGAGCAGTACTTC

D gene: -
V gene: TRBV21-1
clone size: -
J gene: TRBJ1-5
CDR3 length: 16
CDR3 protein: CASSSDRGLFNQPQHF
CDR3 DNA: TGTGCCAGCAGCTCGGACAGGGGCCTCTTCAATCAGCCCCAGCATTTT

D gene: -
V gene: TRBV5-6
clone size: -
J gene: TRBJ1-2
CDR3 length: 14
CDR3 protein: CASSGVRDYYGYTF
CDR3 DNA: TGTGCCAGCAGCGGGGTCAGGGATTACTATGGCTACACCTTC

D gene: -
V gene: TRBV7-9
clone size: -
J gene: TRBJ2-5
CDR3 length: 14
CDR3 protein: CASSFQEAPETQYF
CDR3 DNA: TGTGCCAGCAGCTTTCAGGAGGCCCCAGAGACCCAGTACTTC

D gene: TRBD2
V gene: TRBV9
clone size: once
J gene: TRBJ2-7
CDR3 length: 16
CDR3 protein: CASSVGGLAASYEQYF
CDR3 DNA: TGTGCCAGCAGCGTAGGGGGACTAGCGGCTTCCTACGAGCAGTACTTC

D gene: TRBD1
V gene: TRBV7-9
clone size: -
J gene: TRBJ1-4
CDR3 length: 15
CDR3 protein: CASSFRTGEGEKLFF
CDR3 DNA: TGTGCCAGCAGCTTCCGGACAGGGGAAGGAGAAAAACTGTTTTTT

D gene: -
V gene: TRBV11-2
clone size: -
J gene: TRBJ2-1
CDR3 length: 12
CDR3 protein: CASSFGVDEQFF
CDR3 DNA: TGTGCCAGCAGCTTCGGAGTCGATGAGCAGTTCTTC

D gene: -
V gene: TRBV1
clone size: -
J gene: TRBJ2-1
CDR3 length: 17
CDR3 protein: CTSSQDLLAVDYNEQFF
CDR3 DNA: TGCACCAGCAGCCAAGATTTGCTAGCGGTGGACTACAATGAGCAGTTCTTC

D gene: TRBD2
V gene: TRBV2
clone size: once
J gene: TRBJ2-1
CDR3 length: 15
CDR3 protein: CASTPSGGLYNEQFF
CDR3 DNA: TGTGCCAGCACCCCTAGCGGGGGATTATACAATGAGCAGTTCTTC

D gene: -
V gene: TRBV27
clone size: -
J gene: TRBJ1-2
CDR3 length: 14
CDR3 protein: CASSLYPGEDGYTF
CDR3 DNA: TGTGCCAGCAGTTTATATCCGGGCGAGGATGGCTACACCTTC

D gene: -
V gene: TRBV14
clone size: -
J gene: TRBJ1-1
CDR3 length: 15
CDR3 protein: CASSQEGMGVTEAFF
CDR3 DNA: TGTGCCAGCAGCCAAGAAGGAATGGGAGTGACTGAAGCTTTCTTT

D gene: -
V gene: TRBV7-3
clone size: -
J gene: TRBJ2-1
CDR3 length: 15
CDR3 protein: CASSLGDLAYNEQFF
CDR3 DNA: TGTGCCAGCAGCTTAGGGGACCTAGCTTACAATGAGCAGTTCTTC

D gene: TRBD1
V gene: TRBV6-6
clone size: -
J gene: TRBJ2-7
CDR3 length: 13
CDR3 protein: CATQDRHSYEQYF
CDR3 DNA: TGTGCCACCCAGGACAGGCACTCCTACGAGCAGTACTTC

D gene: -
V gene: TRBV27
clone size: -
J gene: TRBJ2-7
CDR3 length: 13
CDR3 protein: CASSLQGQYEQYF
CDR3 DNA: TGTGCCAGCAGTTTACAGGGTCAGTACGAGCAGTACTTC

D gene: -
V gene: TRBV6-1
clone size: -
J gene: TRBJ2-7
CDR3 length: 13
CDR3 protein: CATHYRTSYEQYF
CDR3 DNA: TGTGCCACCCATTACAGGACCTCCTACGAGCAGTACTTC

D gene: -
V gene: TRBV28
clone size: -
J gene: TRBJ1-6
CDR3 length: 13
CDR3 protein: CASSNSYNSPLHF
CDR3 DNA: TGTGCCAGCAGTAACTCCTATAATTCACCCCTCCACTTT

D gene: TRBD2
V gene: TRBV11-2
clone size: -
J gene: TRBJ2-3
CDR3 length: 17
CDR3 protein: CASSLERVTSGVDTQYF
CDR3 DNA: TGTGCCAGCAGCTTAGAGAGGGTGACTAGCGGGGTGGATACGCAGTATTTT

D gene: -
V gene: TRBV7-6
clone size: -
J gene: TRBJ2-2
CDR3 length: 14
CDR3 protein: CASSLLREAGELFF
CDR3 DNA: TGTGCCAGCAGCTTATTACGGGAAGCCGGGGAGCTGTTTTTT

D gene: -
V gene: TRBV27
clone size: few
J gene: TRBJ1-5
CDR3 length: 13
CDR3 protein: CASSPQRNQPQHF
CDR3 DNA: TGTGCCAGCAGTCCCCAGCGGAATCAGCCCCAGCATTTT

D gene: -
V gene: TRBV4-3
clone size: -
J gene: TRBJ2-7
CDR3 length: 13
CDR3 protein: CASSLMRDYEQYF
CDR3 DNA: TGCGCCAGCAGCTTGATGCGTGACTACGAGCAGTACTTC

D gene: -
V gene: TRBV28
clone size: few
J gene: TRBJ1-5
CDR3 length: 13
CDR3 protein: CASSSGLNQPQHF
CDR3 DNA: TGTGCCAGCAGTTCAGGGTTGAATCAGCCCCAGCATTTT